The 13 T cell receptor beta chains below come from one sample, sequenced in a study of blood T cell repertoires in COVID-19. Only in-frame clones appear in the TCRdb table, and some are missing; sequencing was by immunoSEQ multiplex PCR. The sample lists approximately 210,000 clones, 86% occurring once. The sample consisted of peripheral blood. The receptors derive from an older woman with acute or convalescent COVID-19.

A few counts support this clone. The genes are TRBV18 and TRBJ1-2; D call uncertain. Trimming took off 6 bases at V and 5 bases at J, with 16 bases between the two ends. Germline V gives CDR1 KGHSH, CDR2 LQKENI. The length of the CDR3 is 14 residues. The CDR3 region is CASSPPGETYGYTF. CDR3 in DNA: TGTGCCAGCTCCCCCCCCGGGGAAACATATGGCTACACCTTC.

This clone was seen just once. The chain links TRBV10-3 to TRBJ1-2, with a weak D call TRBD1 (5 bases). V dropped 3 bases and J dropped 13 bases, with 15 bases sitting between them. Germline-derived CDR1 and CDR2 are ENHRY and SYGVKD. CDR3 length: 12 residues. CDR3 sequence reads: CAISEVLGGRTF. The CDR3 nucleotides read TGTGCCATCAGTGAAGTTCTGGGGGGACGCACCTTC.

This chain's CDR3 is CSAGDRVNTEAFF. The CDR3 coding sequence is TGCAGCGCCGGGGACAGGGTGAACACTGAAGCTTTCTTT. This chain links TRBV29-1 with TRBJ1-1; TRBD1 agrees at 9 bases. V shed 7 bases and J 0 bases; nucleotides not matched to a gene: 3. The CDR3 loop spans 13 amino acids. Germline CDR1 and CDR2: SQVTM and ANQGSEA. The whole variable domain, remainder taken from reference TRBV29-1 and TRBJ1-1, is SAVISQKPSRDICQRGTSLTIQCQVDSQVTMMFWYRQQPGQSLTLIATANQGSEATYESGFVIDKFPISRPNLTFSTLTVSNMSPEDSSIYLCSAGDRVNTEAFFGQGTRLTVV.

A few counts support this clone. This rearrangement joins TRBV24-1 to TRBJ2-2, with D maybe TRBD1 (9 bases). V was pared by 6 bases and J by 5 bases, with 27 bases between. This CDR3 is 19 amino acids long. In germline, CDR1 is KGHDR, CDR2 SFDVKD. This CDR3 reads CATSRGGAHGTGRTGELFF. The CDR3 nucleotides are TGTGCCACCAGTCGGGGGGGGGCGCACGGGACAGGGAGGACCGGGGAGCTGTTTTTT.

This chain joins TRBV27 and TRBJ1-1; D not resolved. V was trimmed by 2 bases and J by 1 base, leaving 8 bases between them. Germline assignment: CDR1 MNHEY and CDR2 SMNVEV (reference sequence). The CDR3 totals 14 residues. DNA for the CDR3: TGTGCCAGCAGTTTAGGGCCAAAGAACACTGAAGCTTTCTTT. Residues: CASSLGPKNTEAFF.

The chain carries TRBV7-3 and TRBJ2-1, with D possibly being TRBD2 (5 bases). V lost 2 bases to trimming and J lost 9 bases, with 8 bases between them. CDR3 length equals 12 residues. The germline V gene has CDR1 SGHTA and CDR2 FQGTGA. The CDR3 sequence: CASSLSGGEQFF. CDR3 nucleotide sequence: TGTGCCAGCAGCTTATCCGGAGGTGAGCAGTTCTTC.

The gene calls are TRBV2 and TRBJ2-5, with 11 positions matching TRBD2. Germline V gene sequence: CDR1 SNHLY, CDR2 FYNNEI. With 6 bases clipped from V and 2 bases from J, the junction kept 2 bases outside the gene matches. The CDR3 is 14 residues long. The CDR3 is CASRLAGGQETQYF. CDR3 bases: TGTGCCAGCAGATTAGCGGGGGGGCAAGAGACCCAGTACTTC.

The chain joins TRBV7-9 to TRBJ2-7, with 7 nucleotides matching TRBD1. V lost 4 bases, J lost 2 bases, and 2 bases stayed unmatched. Germline V gene data show CDR1 as SEHNR and CDR2 as FQNEAQ (reference sequence). CDR3 size: 13 residues. The CDR3 nucleotides read TGTGCCAGCAGCTCGAGGGGGCCCTACGAGCAGTACTTC. This encodes CASSSRGPYEQYF.

This rearrangement joins TRBV10-3 to TRBJ2-5; TRBD1 matches 11 bases. Germline V gives CDR1 ENHRY, CDR2 SYGVKD. The V segment lost 5 bases and the J segment 5 bases; nucleotides outside the gene matches: 4. The CDR3 has 14 residues. The chain's CDR3 is CAISYGTGGETQYF. The CDR3 bases are TGTGCCATCAGTTACGGGACAGGGGGGGAGACCCAGTACTTC.

The chain joins TRBV6-2 or TRBV6-3 to TRBJ2-5, with D perhaps TRBD2 (6 bases). Trimming shortened V by 4 bases and J by 3 bases, and 15 bases separated the two germline ends. The CDR3 has 15 residues. Germline-derived CDR1 and CDR2 are MNHEY and SVGEGT. CDR3: CASSSFGTSEETQYF. The CDR3 DNA reads as TGTGCCAGCAGTTCTTTCGGGACTTCCGAAGAGACCCAGTACTTC.

This clone was counted a single time. This chain uses TRBV3-1 (or the pseudogene TRBV3-2) with TRBJ1-2; unclear D gene. V lost 1 base and J 4 bases, leaving 7 bases between the germline ends. CDR3 length: 13 residues. Germline lookup yields CDR1 LGHDT and CDR2 YNNKEL (reference sequence). CDR3 in amino acids: CASSQARGYGYTF. The CDR3 DNA reads TGTGCCAGCAGCCAAGCGCGTGGCTATGGCTACACCTTC.

The chain combines TRBV5-6 with TRBJ1-5, with 9 nucleotides matching TRBD1. The CDR3 is 14 amino acids. The V gene end was trimmed by 5 bases and the J gene end by 2 bases; junction bases not matched to a gene: 2. Looked up from germline, CDR1 is SGHDT and CDR2 is YYEEEE. The CDR3 DNA follows: TGTGCCAGCAGGCGACAGGGGGGCAATCAGCCCCAGCATTTT. Translated, it gives CASRRQGGNQPQHF.

V and J are TRBV2 and TRBJ1-6, with 9 positions matching TRBD1. From germline, CDR1 is SNHLY and CDR2 FYNNEI. The CDR3 has 15 amino acids. Trimming took 0 bases from V and 9 from J; bases not matched to a gene: 3. CDR3 in DNA: TGTGCCAGCAGTGAAGCGACAGGGGGGGTTTCACCCCTCCACTTT. Its protein product is CASSEATGGVSPLHF.